This passage covers 22 T cell receptor beta chains from one sample sequenced in a study of blood T cell repertoires in COVID-19. Method: immunoSEQ multiplex PCR; TCRdb's copy keeps in-frame clones and lacks some. The top ten clones hold over 0.95% of a sample with over 200,000 clones, around 80% of them seen once. The sequenced material came from peripheral blood. Receptor source: a woman under 40 with COVID-19, enrolled during active disease.

This sequence joins TRBV10-1 and TRBJ2-1; the match to TRBD2 covers 7 bases. CDR1 and CDR2 (germline): WNHNN, SYGVQD (reference sequence). V dropped 2 bases and J dropped 14; count of bases not matched to a gene: 18. The CDR3 consists of 16 residues. The CDR3, as DNA: TGCGCCAGCAGTGAGATTTGCGGGAGCCCAGCCGGAAATAAGTTCTTC. This gives the protein CASSEICGSPAGNKFF.

This rearrangement joins TRBV30 to TRBJ2-3; possible D gene TRBD1, 5 bases. There are 13 residues in the CDR3. Trimming left V 5 bases short and J 1 base short, with 10 bases between. Germline CDR1 reads GTSNPN; CDR2 reads SVGIG (reference sequence). The DNA for the CDR3 is TGTGCCTGGTTGGGGCCCGGCACAGATACGCAGTATTTT. It specifies CAWLGPGTDTQYF.

J is TRBJ2-1 and V is TRBV7-9; 8 positions agree with TRBD1. CDR1 is SEHNR, CDR2 FQNEAQ, per germline (reference sequence). The CDR3 runs to 14 residues. V was clipped by 5 bases and J by 8 bases; unmatched bases: 8. The CDR3 is CASSPRTGNDEQFF. In DNA, the CDR3 is TGTGCCAGCAGCCCCCGGACAGGGAACGATGAGCAGTTCTTC.

This chain uses TRBV5-6 with TRBJ1-1; D ambiguous. This CDR3 is built from 15 residues. Germline loops: CDR1 SGHDT, CDR2 YYEEEE. V was pared by 0 bases and J by 5 bases, with 14 bases between. This CDR3 reads CASSLAVAGLTEAFF. The CDR3 nucleotides are TGTGCCAGCAGCTTGGCGGTCGCGGGGTTGACTGAAGCTTTCTTT.

The V and J genes are TRBV19 and TRBJ2-1; 9 bases are shared with TRBD2. Losses at the gene ends were 4 bases for V and 12 bases for J; bases not matched to a gene: 22. This CDR3 comprises 18 residues. The germline V gene has CDR1 LNHDA and CDR2 SQIVND (reference sequence). CDR3 protein: CASSTTATGTSFGTGQFF. The CDR3 DNA reads as TGTGCCAGTAGTACGACAGCTACCGGGACTAGCTTTGGCACGGGGCAGTTCTTC.

The V call is TRBV6-2 or TRBV6-3, the J call TRBJ2-7; 7 nucleotides match TRBD2. Losses at the gene ends were 5 bases for V and 4 bases for J; bases not matched to a gene: 17. CDR1 is MNHEY, CDR2 SVGEGT, per germline. The CDR3 has 17 residues. CDR3 nucleotides: TGTGCCAGCAGTCACCACCGGGACTATGGTGGGATTTACGAGCAGTACTTC. It yields the protein CASSHHRDYGGIYEQYF.

CDR3 in DNA: TGCAGCGTTGTTGGCCCCTCTGGGGCCAACGTCCTGACTTTC. This encodes CSVVGPSGANVLTF. The chain employs TRBV29-1 and TRBJ2-6; no clear D gene. Per germline, CDR1 SQVTM and CDR2 ANQGSEA. The CDR3 spans 14 residues. V lost 4 bases, J lost 0 bases, and 7 bases lay in between.

The CDR3 DNA reads as TGTGCCAGCAGCGAGGGGGGGGTTCAGGATACGCAGTATTTT. Protein sequence: CASSEGGVQDTQYF. The gene calls are TRBV9 and TRBJ2-3; TRBD2 is a possible D gene (7 bases). The length of the CDR3 is 14 residues. The germline V gene encodes CDR1 SGDLS and CDR2 YYNGEE. The V and J ends lost 3 bases and 6 bases respectively, with 14 bases between them.

The V call is TRBV5-4, the J call TRBJ2-7; 7 bases align to TRBD2. The CDR3 consists of 16 residues. Per the germline V gene, CDR1 is SGHNT and CDR2 is YYREEE (reference sequence). V lost 0 bases to trimming and J lost 2 bases; unmatched junction nucleotides: 8. The CDR3 coding sequence is TGTGCCAGCAGCTTGGAGGCAGCGGGGTCCGCCTACGAGCAGTACTTC. Its protein is CASSLEAAGSAYEQYF.

The rearrangement links TRBV27 to TRBJ1-5, with D possibly matching TRBD1 (5 bases). The V end was cut by 4 bases, the J end by 10 bases, with 14 bases between. Germline V gene sequence: CDR1 MNHEY, CDR2 SMNVEV (reference sequence). This CDR3 has 13 amino acids. The CDR3 bases are TGTGCCAGCAGTTCCAGCAACTGGGGCCCCCAGCATTTT. Translated, it gives CASSSSNWGPQHF.

The rearrangement links TRBV5-1 to TRBJ2-3, with 8 bases aligning to TRBD2. This CDR3 comprises 16 residues. The V gene end was trimmed by 4 bases and the J gene end by 0 bases; junction bases not matched to a gene: 7. The germline V gene encodes CDR1 SGHRS and CDR2 YFSETQ. CDR3 region: CASSPTTSASTDTQYF. The CDR3, as DNA: TGCGCCAGCAGCCCTACGACTAGCGCTAGCACAGATACGCAGTATTTT.

The chain is built from TRBV6-4 and TRBJ2-3; 8 nucleotides match TRBD2. Germline V lookup: CDR1 MRHNA, CDR2 SNTAGT. The junction had 6 bases not matched to a gene; V was cut back by 7 bases and J by 0 bases. The CDR3 consists of 15 residues. For the CDR3, the DNA is TGTGCCAGCAAGGAGCGGGGGCTTAGCACAGATACGCAGTATTTT. Protein sequence: CASKERGLSTDTQYF.

This chain joins TRBV9 and TRBJ2-5; 7 bases map to TRBD1. J gave up 3 bases and V 2 bases, and 19 bases lay outside the gene matches. Germline V gene data show CDR1 as SGDLS and CDR2 as YYNGEE. The CDR3 totals 19 residues. In DNA, the CDR3 is TGTGCCAGCAGCGTCTCCCACACAACCGGGACAGAGAGGGAAGAGACCCAGTACTTC. This sequence encodes CASSVSHTTGTEREETQYF.

The chain is built from TRBV9 and TRBJ2-7; 12 bases fit TRBD2. Germline assignment: CDR1 SGDLS and CDR2 YYNGEE. V gave up 0 bases and J gave up 3 bases; unmatched junction bases: 7. CDR3 length: 17 residues. CDR3 region: CASSVGELAGGLYEQYF. CDR3 in DNA: TGTGCCAGCAGCGTAGGGGAACTAGCGGGGGGCCTCTACGAGCAGTACTTC.

The chain has TRBV27 and TRBJ2-7, with 12 nucleotides matching TRBD1. The CDR3 is 16 amino acids. Germline loops: CDR1 MNHEY, CDR2 SMNVEV (reference sequence). V lost 6 bases and J lost 5; bases outside the gene matches: 11. CDR3 in DNA: TGTGCCAGCAGCTGGGGTCCGGGACAGGGGGCCCACGAGCAGTACTTC. Its protein product is CASSWGPGQGAHEQYF.

The rearrangement uses TRBV19 and TRBJ2-7, with D perhaps matching TRBD1 (5 bases). The CDR3 consists of 15 residues. Germline CDR1 is LNHDA and CDR2 is SQIVND (reference sequence). V shed 4 bases and J shed 5 bases, with 18 bases lying between them. The CDR3 loop reads CASSTERGWGDEQYF. In DNA, the CDR3 is TGTGCCAGTAGTACTGAGCGTGGCTGGGGCGACGAGCAGTACTTC.

V usage is TRBV21-1 and J usage is TRBJ2-5; the table's D call, TRBD1, was not checked against the DNA. TRBV21-1 corresponds to a pseudogene. The CDR3 totals 16 residues. The CDR3, as DNA: TGTGCCAGCAGCAAAGACGTGGGCTCAGGTCATGAGACCCAGTACTTC. Translating gives CASSKDVGSGHETQYF.

This clone showed up just a few times. The chain combines TRBV10-3 with TRBJ2-7, with 14 bases identical to TRBD2. The CDR3 length is 17 residues. CDR1 and CDR2 (germline): ENHRY, SYGVKD. V lost 4 bases and J lost 0; bases outside the gene matches: 5. CDR3 loop: CAISGTSGGPSSYEQYF. CDR3 bases: TGTGCCATCAGTGGGACTAGCGGGGGGCCCAGCTCCTACGAGCAGTACTTC.

The V call is TRBV7-2, the J call TRBJ1-1; unclear D gene. Germline V gene data show CDR1 as SGHTA and CDR2 as FQGNSA. V lost 2 bases and J lost 8, with 12 bases in between. This CDR3 is 13 amino acids long. In DNA form, the CDR3 reads TGTGCCAGCAGCTTATTGGTATACAGCGAAGCTTTCTTT. It yields the protein CASSLLVYSEAFF.

CDR3 in amino acids: CASSLWTVYEQYF. The CDR3 region has the DNA TGTGCCAGCAGTCTCTGGACAGTCTACGAGCAGTACTTC. The J gene is TRBJ2-7, the V gene TRBV12-3 or TRBV12-4; maybe TRBD1 (6 bases). The V end was cut by 5 bases, the J end by 3 bases, with 11 bases between. This CDR3 has 13 amino acids.

The J gene is TRBJ2-5, the V gene TRBV5-1; tentatively, D is TRBD1 (6 bases). This CDR3 spans 17 amino acids. The V gene lost 5 bases and the J gene lost 1 base, with 21 bases spanning the gap. Germline V gene data show CDR1 as SGHRS and CDR2 as YFSETQ. Here the CDR3 DNA reads TGCGCCAGCAGGGATACTGGACAGCGTTATATCCAAGAGACCCAGTACTTC. This codes for CASRDTGQRYIQETQYF. Supplemented by reference TRBV5-1 and TRBJ2-5, the full variable domain reads KAGVTQTPRYLIKTRGQQVTLSCSPISGHRSVSWYQQTPGQGLQFLFEYFSETQRNKGNFPGRFSGRQFSNSRSEMNVSTLELGDSALYLCASRDTGQRYIQETQYFGPGTRLLVL.

The chain uses TRBV27 and TRBJ2-7, with 12 bases identical to TRBD1. After removal of 5 bases from V and 4 bases from J, the junction contained 9 bases not matched to a gene. CDR3 length: 16 amino acids. Germline values: CDR1 MNHEY, CDR2 SMNVEV (reference sequence). The CDR3 protein is CASSTVGTGGGYEQYF. The CDR3 DNA reads as TGTGCCAGCAGTACAGTCGGGACAGGGGGCGGTTACGAGCAGTACTTC.